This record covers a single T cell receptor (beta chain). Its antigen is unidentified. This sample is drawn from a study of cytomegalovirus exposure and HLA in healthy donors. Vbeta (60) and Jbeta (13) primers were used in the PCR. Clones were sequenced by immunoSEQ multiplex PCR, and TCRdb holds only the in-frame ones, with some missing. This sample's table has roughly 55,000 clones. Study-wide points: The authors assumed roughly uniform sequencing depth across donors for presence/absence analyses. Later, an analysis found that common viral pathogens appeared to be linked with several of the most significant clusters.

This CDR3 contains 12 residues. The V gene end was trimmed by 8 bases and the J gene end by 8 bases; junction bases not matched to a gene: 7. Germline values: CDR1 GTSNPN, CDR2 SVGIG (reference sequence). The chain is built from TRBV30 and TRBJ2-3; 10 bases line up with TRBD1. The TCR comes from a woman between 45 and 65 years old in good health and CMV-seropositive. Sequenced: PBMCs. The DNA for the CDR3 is TGTGCCGAGGACAGGGGGTCGGGTACGCAGTATTTT. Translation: CAEDRGSGTQYF.